The 31 T cell receptor beta chains in this list originate from one sample, sequenced in a study of blood T cells in healthy people across ages. A second PCR, run for roughly 7 to 12 cycles, used a sample-barcoded 5' primer plus a J-beta primer mix. TCRdb independently ran MiXCR on the 5' RACE reads; one entry per CDR3 protein. The table lists about 1.6 million distinct CDR3 sequences, roughly 30% of them singletons, with about 11% in the top ten. Sequencing input: blood. The receptors derive from a woman in her 30s in good health.

This clonotype was counted only a few times. This rearrangement joins TRBV5-4 to TRBJ2-2; possibly TRBD2 for D (6 bases). The germline V gene encodes CDR1 SGHNT and CDR2 YYREEE (reference sequence). The CDR3 totals 15 residues. V was clipped by 0 bases and J by 4 bases, with 10 bases between them. The CDR3 DNA follows: TGTGCCAGCAGCTTGGCAGGACTATCCACCGGGGAGCTGTTTTTT. It is translated as CASSLAGLSTGELFF.

There are a few counts of this clonotype. This chain uses TRBV6-2 or TRBV6-3 with TRBJ2-4; D tentatively fits TRBD1 or TRBD2 (6 bases each). Looked up from germline, CDR1 is MNHEY and CDR2 is SVGEGT. This CDR3 is built from 13 residues. With 8 bases removed from V and 1 base from J, the gap between germline ends came to 9 bases. CDR3 sequence: CASRGLAKNIQYF. CDR3 bases: TGTGCCAGCCGGGGGCTGGCCAAAAACATTCAGTACTTC.

This clonotype was counted between two and nine times. This sequence joins TRBV5-1 and TRBJ2-6; perhaps TRBD1 as D (6 bases). From germline, CDR1 is SGHRS and CDR2 YFSETQ. The CDR3 covers 18 residues. Trimming removed 0 bases from V and 0 bases from J, with 13 bases in between. CDR3 loop: CASSLAGTKFSGANVLTF. As DNA, the CDR3 is TGCGCCAGCAGCTTGGCCGGGACAAAATTCTCTGGGGCCAACGTCCTGACTTTC. The whole variable domain, filled in from reference TRBV5-1 and TRBJ2-6, reads KAGVTQTPRYLIKTRGQQVTLSCSPISGHRSVSWYQQTPGQGLQFLFEYFSETQRNKGNFPGRFSGRQFSNSRSEMNVSTLELGDSALYLCASSLAGTKFSGANVLTFGAGSRLTVL.

The chain recombines TRBV20-1 with TRBJ2-1, with 7 bases that match TRBD2. The tail of the sequence fits TRBJ2-7 better, so the J call may be wrong. Per the germline V gene, CDR1 is DFQATT and CDR2 is SNEGSKA (reference sequence). The CDR3 is made up of 14 amino acids. CDR3 region: CSPRRGSSYNEQYF. The DNA for the CDR3 is TGCAGTCCAAGGCGGGGGAGCTCCTACAATGAGCAGTACTTC.

The V call is TRBV14, the J call TRBJ2-3; 10 positions agree with TRBD2. Trimming took 2 bases from V and 3 from J; bases not matched to a gene: 2. The CDR3 is 15 amino acids. The germline gives CDR1 SGHDN, CDR2 FVKESK. The CDR3 reads CASSQIAGGTDTQYF. The CDR3 DNA sequence: TGTGCCAGCAGCCAAATAGCGGGAGGTACAGATACGCAGTATTTT.

This clonotype has more than one count but fewer than ten. The CDR3: CASSVHPGQLDGYTF. The DNA of the CDR3 is TGTGCCAGCAGCGTACACCCGGGACAGCTCGATGGCTACACCTTC. The chain has TRBV9 and TRBJ1-2, with TRBD1 matching over 7 bases. Germline trimming cut 1 base from V and 6 bases from J; bases unmatched to any gene: 9. CDR1 and CDR2 (germline): SGDLS, YYNGEE. This CDR3 is 15 amino acids long.

The rearrangement links TRBV7-3 to TRBJ2-7; 12 bases align to TRBD2. Per the germline V gene, CDR1 is SGHTA and CDR2 is FQGTGA. The CDR3 extends over 17 amino acids. Trimming took 6 bases from V and 0 from J; bases not matched to a gene: 9. CDR3 residues: CASRRLPGLAGSYEQYF. DNA for the CDR3: TGTGCCAGCAGGAGGCTACCGGGACTAGCGGGCTCCTACGAGCAGTACTTC.

The rearrangement links TRBV30 to TRBJ2-1; maybe TRBD2 (6 bases). The V end was cut by 5 bases, the J end by 0 bases, with 11 bases between. The CDR3 length is 14 residues. CDR1 is GTSNPN and CDR2 is SVGIG in the germline V gene (reference sequence). CDR3 bases: TGTGCCTGGGGGGGACTGGGCTCCTACAATGAGCAGTTCTTC. Its protein product is CAWGGLGSYNEQFF.

This chain links TRBV12-3 or TRBV12-4 with TRBJ2-3; unclear D gene. The CDR3 sequence is 13 residues long. Trimming left V 3 bases short and J 4 bases short, with 8 bases between. DNA for the CDR3: TGTGCCAGCAGTTTTGTCAGCGCAGATACGCAGTATTTT. Translation: CASSFVSADTQYF.

Remarks on this clonotype: A much larger clone differs by one base, so this may be a read error. The chain joins TRBV29-1 to TRBJ2-7; D might be TRBD1 or TRBD2, each matching 5 bases. The CDR3 has 14 amino acids. V shed 7 bases and J shed 0 bases, with 16 bases lying between them. The V gene's germline CDR1 is SQVTM and CDR2 ANQGSEA. CDR3 bases: TGCAGCGCCTCCGGGGCCATAAACTCCTACGAGCAGTACTTC. Amino acid sequence: CSASGAINSYEQYF.

In its sample, this clonotype was seen once. A junction boundary mismatches the germline segment, possibly from a read error. In DNA form, the CDR3 reads TGTGCCAGCGGCCAGAAGGGGGACATTCAGTACTTC. Protein product: CASGQKGDIQYF. The rearrangement joins TRBV3-1 to TRBJ2-4, with a possible D match to TRBD1 (6 bases). This CDR3 spans 12 amino acids. CDR1 and CDR2 (germline): LGHDT, YNNKEL (reference sequence). The variable domain in full, with the rest retrieved from reference TRBV3-1 and TRBJ2-4, is DTAVSQTPKYLVTQMGNDKSIKCEQNLGHDTMYWYKQDSKKFLKIMFSYNNKELIINETVPNRFSPKSPDKAHLNLHINSLELGDSAVYFCASGQKGDIQYFGAGTRLSVL.

This clonotype was seen a handful of times. The chain has TRBV11-2 and TRBJ2-1; TRBD2 aligns across 8 bases. After removal of 0 bases from V and 7 bases from J, the junction contained 8 bases not matched to a gene. The CDR3 loop spans 16 amino acids. Germline V CDR1 and CDR2: SGHAT, FQNNGV. This CDR3 reads CASSLEGRGGRNEQFF. CDR3 DNA: TGTGCCAGCAGCTTAGAGGGTCGGGGGGGCAGGAATGAGCAGTTCTTC.

CDR3 sequence: CASSPQGVWRSEETQYF. DNA for the CDR3: TGTGCCAGCAGCCCACAGGGTGTATGGCGGAGCGAGGAGACCCAGTACTTC. The chain links TRBV28 to TRBJ2-4; D is possibly TRBD1 (6 bases). The J call may be faulty, since TRBJ2-5 better matches the DNA end. This CDR3 contains 17 residues. CDR1 is MDHEN and CDR2 is SYDVKM in the germline V gene.

This clonotype occurred a few times. This rearrangement joins TRBV4-1 to TRBJ1-1; D uncertain. The length of the CDR3 is 14 residues. V was trimmed by 6 bases and J by 1 base, leaving 12 bases between them. CDR1 is MGHRA and CDR2 is YSYEKL in the germline V gene. Here the CDR3 reads CASSLLEGNTEAFF. As DNA, the CDR3 is TGCGCCAGCAGTCTCTTGGAGGGGAACACTGAAGCTTTCTTT.

CDR3 loop: CASSLGGVFTEAFF. For the CDR3, the DNA is TGTGCCAGCAGCTTAGGAGGGGTTTTCACTGAAGCTTTCTTT. The chain links TRBV7-9 to TRBJ1-1; D perhaps matches TRBD1 (5 bases). This CDR3 has 14 residues. Deletions cut 1 base from V and 4 bases from J, with 10 bases between. Germline V gene lookup returns CDR1 SEHNR and CDR2 FQNEAQ (reference sequence).

This clonotype was recorded many times. The V and J genes are TRBV29-1 and TRBJ2-3; D unclear. Trimming stripped 4 bases from V and 6 bases from J, with 14 bases between. The CDR3 has 13 residues. The germline gives CDR1 SQVTM, CDR2 ANQGSEA. CDR3 in DNA: TGCAGCGTTGCCCGATTCCTAGGGGATACGCAGTATTTT. This translates into CSVARFLGDTQYF.

V usage is TRBV19 and J usage is TRBJ1-5; D not certain. In germline, CDR1 is LNHDA, CDR2 SQIVND (reference sequence). This CDR3 is built from 13 residues. Trimming took 0 bases from V and 6 from J, leaving 6 bases between them. The CDR3 region has the DNA TGTGCCAGTAGTATAGAAGGGTCTCAGCCCCAGCATTTT. Its protein is CASSIEGSQPQHF. Supplemented by reference TRBV19 and TRBJ1-5, the full variable domain reads DGGITQSPKYLFRKEGQNVTLSCEQNLNHDAMYWYRQDPGQGLRLIYYSQIVNDFQKGDIAEGYSVSREKKESFPLTVTSAQKNPTAFYLCASSIEGSQPQHFGDGTRLSIL.

The rearrangement joins TRBV12-3 or TRBV12-4 to TRBJ1-6; D is undetermined. The CDR3 covers 15 residues. Deletions cut 1 base from V and 6 bases from J, with 10 bases between. The CDR3 DNA reads TGTGCCAGCAGTTTAGGGGCCCTCGGTAATTCACCCCTCCACTTT. It encodes CASSLGALGNSPLHF.

A few counts support this clonotype. The chain carries TRBV6-6 and TRBJ1-5, with D hard to call. CDR3 size: 14 residues. Trimming cost V 0 bases and J 3 bases, with 6 bases left between them. Germline values: CDR1 MNHNY, CDR2 SVGAGI (reference sequence). This chain's CDR3 is CASSYSRANQPQHF. CDR3 nucleotide sequence: TGTGCCAGCAGTTACTCGCGCGCCAATCAGCCCCAGCATTTT.

This chain links TRBV2 with TRBJ2-3; 11 bases are a match to TRBD2. V lost 9 bases to trimming and J lost 5 bases; unmatched junction nucleotides: 7. CDR3 size: 14 residues. Germline loops: CDR1 SNHLY, CDR2 FYNNEI. This CDR3 is CASAPGLAVDTQYF. CDR3 nucleotides: TGTGCCAGTGCACCGGGACTAGCGGTAGATACGCAGTATTTT.

The V gene is TRBV5-1, the J gene TRBJ1-1; D perhaps matches TRBD1 (6 bases). V lost 0 bases to trimming and J lost 5 bases, with 11 bases between them. CDR3 length: 14 residues. From germline, CDR1 is SGHRS and CDR2 YFSETQ. CDR3 in amino acids: CASSLEGTPTEAFF. In DNA, the CDR3 is TGCGCCAGCAGCTTGGAAGGGACACCTACTGAAGCTTTCTTT.

For this clonotype: A much more abundant neighbour one base away suggests this may be a read error. The rearrangement links TRBV29-1 to TRBJ2-1, with D possibly being TRBD2 (6 bases). In germline, CDR1 is SQVTM, CDR2 ANQGSEA. The V end was cut by 2 bases, the J end by 3 bases, with 17 bases between. This CDR3 comprises 16 residues. The CDR3 nucleotides are TGCAGCGTTGAACCCGGGACTGCTAGCTTCTACAATGAGCAGTTCTTC. It encodes CSVEPGTASFYNEQFF.

This chain links TRBV5-1 with TRBJ2-5; 8 bases map to TRBD1. This CDR3 spans 14 amino acids. V shed 5 bases, J shed 5 bases, and the junction held 8 bases outside the gene matches. Looked up from germline, CDR1 is SGHRS and CDR2 is YFSETQ. CDR3 residues: CASRKDRVGETQYF. CDR3 DNA: TGCGCCAGCAGAAAGGACAGGGTGGGTGAGACCCAGTACTTC.

This clonotype was counted between two and nine times. A much larger clone lies one base from this, so it may be a read error. CDR3 region: CSGALGGYGYTF. CDR3 in DNA: TGCAGCGGTGCATTGGGGGGCTATGGCTACACCTTC. The V gene is TRBV29-1, the J gene TRBJ1-2, with a possible D match to TRBD1 (5 bases). CDR1 is SQVTM and CDR2 is ANQGSEA in the germline V gene. The CDR3 has 12 amino acids. With 7 bases removed from V and 4 bases from J, the gap between germline ends came to 13 bases.

This chain links TRBV5-1 with TRBJ2-7, with 12 bases aligning to TRBD2. There are 16 residues in the CDR3. With V trimmed by 0 bases and J by 5 bases, 6 bases remained unmatched. Germline CDR1 reads SGHRS; CDR2 reads YFSETQ. CDR3 protein: CASSLAPSGGANEQYF. CDR3 bases: TGCGCCAGCAGCTTGGCCCCTAGCGGGGGGGCGAACGAGCAGTACTTC.

The chain uses TRBV6-1 and TRBJ1-1; tentatively, D is TRBD1 (5 bases). The V gene's germline CDR1 is MNHNS and CDR2 SASEGT. The CDR3 extends over 15 amino acids. Trimming took off 2 bases at V and 1 base at J, with 11 bases between the two ends. CDR3 DNA sequence: TGTGCCAGCAGTGAATCCCCCGGGGCGAACACTGAAGCTTTCTTT. This codes for CASSESPGANTEAFF.

J is TRBJ2-2 and V is TRBV12-3 or TRBV12-4; TRBD2 matches 12 bases. V was pared by 5 bases and J by 7 bases, with 8 bases of the junction left unmatched. CDR3 length: 16 residues. CDR3 sequence reads: CASSTWTSGKGGELFF. The CDR3, as DNA: TGTGCCAGCAGTACCTGGACTAGCGGGAAGGGCGGGGAGCTGTTTTTT.

This chain joins TRBV9 and TRBJ2-7; 8 bases agree with TRBD2. The CDR3 totals 15 residues. V gave up 3 bases and J gave up 4 bases; unmatched junction bases: 9. Germline loops: CDR1 SGDLS, CDR2 YYNGEE. CDR3 sequence (DNA): TGTGCCAGCAGCGAGGGAGGGACTAGAGAGTACGAGCAGTACTTC. This codes for CASSEGGTREYEQYF.

At least ten counts were recorded for this clonotype. The rearrangement uses TRBV12-3 or TRBV12-4 and TRBJ2-7; tentatively, D is TRBD1 or TRBD2 (5 bases each). The CDR3 contains 13 residues. Between the trimmed V and J ends, which lost 7 bases and 2 bases, there was a span of 12 bases. DNA for the CDR3: TGTGCCAGCACCTTGGGGGAGACCTACGAGCAGTACTTC. Protein: CASTLGETYEQYF.

This clonotype was detected many times. The CDR3 spells CASSQEPGHSSYEQYF. Here the CDR3 DNA reads TGTGCCAGCAGCCAAGAGCCGGGACACAGCTCCTACGAGCAGTACTTC. The chain couples TRBV11-2 to TRBJ2-7, with D perhaps TRBD1 (6 bases). The CDR3 covers 16 residues. V shed 5 bases and J shed 0 bases, with 17 bases lying between them. Germline lookup yields CDR1 SGHAT and CDR2 FQNNGV.

This CDR3 is CASSSPGNIQYF. CDR3 DNA: TGTGCCAGCAGTTCCCCGGGGAACATTCAGTACTTC. The V call is TRBV27, the J call TRBJ2-4, with a weak D call TRBD2 (5 bases). Trimming shortened V by 4 bases and J by 7 bases, and 8 bases separated the two germline ends. The CDR3 has 12 residues. Germline V lookup: CDR1 MNHEY, CDR2 SMNVEV (reference sequence).